This T cell receptor beta chain emerged from a study of blood T cell repertoires in COVID-19. Whole-study context: Nucleic acid was either cDNA or gDNA, and it came from T cells, B-cell-depleted T cells, or PBMCs.

Enrolled during active infection, Seattle patients were then followed longitudinally. There are 16 residues in the CDR3. The germline V gene encodes CDR1 SGHAT and CDR2 FQNNGV. With V trimmed by 4 bases and J by 4 bases, 7 bases remained unmatched. Authors' analysis steps: Using reference gene primer amplification, nucleated cell counts were estimated. The data were produced by immunoSEQ multiplex PCR, yet TCRdb's version contains in-frame clones alone and is incomplete. That table supplies the V and J calls and clone size; D and trimming were determined from the DNA. The sample has some 190,000 clones; around 76% are singletons.

The chain links TRBV11-2 to TRBJ2-5, with 12 bases matching TRBD2. This TCR was sampled from a woman aged 60-75 years with COVID-19, enrolled during active disease. Sequenced: peripheral blood. CDR3: CASSSRLAGDVETQYF. For the CDR3, the DNA is TGTGCCAGCAGCTCCAGACTAGCGGGAGACGTAGAGACCCAGTACTTC.